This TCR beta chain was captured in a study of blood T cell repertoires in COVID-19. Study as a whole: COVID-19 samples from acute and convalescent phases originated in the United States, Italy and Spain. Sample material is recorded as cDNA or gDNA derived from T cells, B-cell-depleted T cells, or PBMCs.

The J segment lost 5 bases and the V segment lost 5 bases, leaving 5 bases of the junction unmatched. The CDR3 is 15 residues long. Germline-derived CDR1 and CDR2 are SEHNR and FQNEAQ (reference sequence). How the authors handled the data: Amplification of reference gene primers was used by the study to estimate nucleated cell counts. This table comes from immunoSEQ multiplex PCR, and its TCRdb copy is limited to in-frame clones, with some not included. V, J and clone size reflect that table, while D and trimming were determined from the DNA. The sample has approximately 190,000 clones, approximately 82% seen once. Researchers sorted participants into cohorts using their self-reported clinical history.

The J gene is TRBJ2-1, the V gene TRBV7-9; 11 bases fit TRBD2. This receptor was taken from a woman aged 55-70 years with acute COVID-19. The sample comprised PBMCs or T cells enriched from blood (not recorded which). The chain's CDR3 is CASSETSGIHNEQFF. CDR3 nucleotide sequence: TGTGCCAGCAGCGAGACTAGCGGGATTCACAATGAGCAGTTCTTC.